This T cell receptor beta chain was recovered during a study of Graves' ophthalmopathy and Graves' hyperthyroidism. Across the study: In this cohort's terms, stable hyperthyroidism meant no ophthalmopathy by 18 months of follow-up.

CDR1 MNHEY and CDR2 SVGEGT come from the germline V gene. The CDR3 consists of 13 residues. V gave up 6 bases and J gave up 5 bases, with 13 bases separating them. CDR3 regions of TCR beta were amplified from RNA transcripts. HTBI primers were employed in first-round RT-PCR, then a second-round multiplex PCR followed. TCRdb redid the calling of the multiplex PCR reads with MiXCR, one entry per CDR3 protein. The sample includes 1 million to 1.3 million distinct CDR3 sequences, around a third seen only once; the top ten take approximately 10%. This clonotype was obtained from an adult man with Graves' hyperthyroidism. Specimen: peripheral blood or thyroid tissue (not recorded which). The rearrangement joins TRBV6-2 or TRBV6-3 to TRBJ2-5; D remains unclear. CDR3 DNA: TGTGCCAGCAGCCCATCGGTGGGGGAGACCCAGTACTTC. Its translation: CASSPSVGETQYF.